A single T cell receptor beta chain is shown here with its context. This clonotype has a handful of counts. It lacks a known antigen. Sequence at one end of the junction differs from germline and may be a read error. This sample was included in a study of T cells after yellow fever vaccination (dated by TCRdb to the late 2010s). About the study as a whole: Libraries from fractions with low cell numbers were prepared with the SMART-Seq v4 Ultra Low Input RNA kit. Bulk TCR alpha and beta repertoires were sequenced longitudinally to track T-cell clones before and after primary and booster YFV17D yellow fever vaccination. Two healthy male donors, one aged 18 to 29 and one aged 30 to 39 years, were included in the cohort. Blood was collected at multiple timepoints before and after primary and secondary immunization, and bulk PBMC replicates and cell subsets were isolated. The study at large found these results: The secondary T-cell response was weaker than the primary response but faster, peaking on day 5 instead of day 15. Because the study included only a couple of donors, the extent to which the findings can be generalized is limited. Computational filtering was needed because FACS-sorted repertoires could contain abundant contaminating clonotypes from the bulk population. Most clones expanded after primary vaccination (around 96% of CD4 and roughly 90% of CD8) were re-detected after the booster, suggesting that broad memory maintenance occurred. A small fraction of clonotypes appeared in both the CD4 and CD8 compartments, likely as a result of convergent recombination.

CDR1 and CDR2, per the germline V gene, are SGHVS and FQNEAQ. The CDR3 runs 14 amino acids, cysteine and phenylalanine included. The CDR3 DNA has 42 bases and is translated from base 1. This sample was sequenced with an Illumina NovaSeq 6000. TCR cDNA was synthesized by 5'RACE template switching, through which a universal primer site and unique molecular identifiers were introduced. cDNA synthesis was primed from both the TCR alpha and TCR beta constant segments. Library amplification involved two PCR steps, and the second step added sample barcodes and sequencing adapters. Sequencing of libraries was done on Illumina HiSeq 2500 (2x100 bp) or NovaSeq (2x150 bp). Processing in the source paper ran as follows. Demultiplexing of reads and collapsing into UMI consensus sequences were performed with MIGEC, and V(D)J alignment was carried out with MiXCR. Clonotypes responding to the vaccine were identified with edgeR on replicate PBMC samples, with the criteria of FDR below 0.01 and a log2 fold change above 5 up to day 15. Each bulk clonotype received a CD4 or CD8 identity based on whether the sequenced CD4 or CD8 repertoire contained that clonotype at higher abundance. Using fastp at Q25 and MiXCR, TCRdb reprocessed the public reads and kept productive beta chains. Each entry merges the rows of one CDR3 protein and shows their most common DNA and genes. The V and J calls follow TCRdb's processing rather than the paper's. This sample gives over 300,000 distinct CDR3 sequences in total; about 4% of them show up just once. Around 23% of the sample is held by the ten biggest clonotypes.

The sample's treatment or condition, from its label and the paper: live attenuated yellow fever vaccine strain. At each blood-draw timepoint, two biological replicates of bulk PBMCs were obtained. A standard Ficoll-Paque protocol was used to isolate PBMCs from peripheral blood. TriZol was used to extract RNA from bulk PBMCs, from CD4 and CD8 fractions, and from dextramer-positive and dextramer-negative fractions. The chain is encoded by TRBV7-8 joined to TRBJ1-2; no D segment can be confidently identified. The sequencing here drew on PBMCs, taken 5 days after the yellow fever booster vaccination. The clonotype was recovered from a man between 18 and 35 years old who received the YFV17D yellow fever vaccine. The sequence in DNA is TGTGCCAGCAGTTTAGCGCGGGATGAATATGGCTACACCTTC. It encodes CASSLARDEYGYTF. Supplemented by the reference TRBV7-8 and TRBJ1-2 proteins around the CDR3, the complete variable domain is GAGVSQSPRYKVAKRGQDVALRCDPISGHVSLFWYQQALGQGPEFLTYFQNEAQLDKSGLPSDRFFAERPEGSVSTLKIQRTQQEDSAVYLCASSLARDEYGYTFGSGTRLTVV.